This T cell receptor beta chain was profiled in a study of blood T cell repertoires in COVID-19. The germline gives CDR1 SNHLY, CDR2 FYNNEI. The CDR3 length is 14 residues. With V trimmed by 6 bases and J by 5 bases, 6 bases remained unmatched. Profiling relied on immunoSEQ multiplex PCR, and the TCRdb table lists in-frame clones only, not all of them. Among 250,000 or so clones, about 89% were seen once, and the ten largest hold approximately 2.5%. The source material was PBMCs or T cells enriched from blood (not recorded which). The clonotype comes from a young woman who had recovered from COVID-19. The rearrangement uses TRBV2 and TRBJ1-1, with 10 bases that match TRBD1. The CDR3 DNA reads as TGTGCCAGCAGCGACTGGACAGGGGGAACTGAAGCTTTCTTT. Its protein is CASSDWTGGTEAFF.